The clone carrying this T cell receptor beta chain was found many times. Two oligonucleotides, mixed equimolar, formed the beta constant-region primer covering TRBC1 and TRBC2. One entry per CDR3 protein results from TCRdb running MiXCR on the UMI-ligation and nested PCR reads. Of around 90,000 distinct CDR3 sequences in the sample, roughly 7.3% were seen once. Trimming took off 6 bases at V and 1 base at J, with 12 bases between the two ends. The CDR3 totals 14 residues. This entry is derived from a study of naive and memory T cell subsets. This TCR came from a human donor in good health. The sequenced material came from central memory CD4+ T cells from blood. The genes are TRBV12-3 or TRBV12-4 and TRBJ1-1; D unresolved. The CDR3 region has the DNA TGTGCCAGCAGCCCTACCTCCCGGAACACTGAAGCTTTCTTT. Its translation is CASSPTSRNTEAFF.